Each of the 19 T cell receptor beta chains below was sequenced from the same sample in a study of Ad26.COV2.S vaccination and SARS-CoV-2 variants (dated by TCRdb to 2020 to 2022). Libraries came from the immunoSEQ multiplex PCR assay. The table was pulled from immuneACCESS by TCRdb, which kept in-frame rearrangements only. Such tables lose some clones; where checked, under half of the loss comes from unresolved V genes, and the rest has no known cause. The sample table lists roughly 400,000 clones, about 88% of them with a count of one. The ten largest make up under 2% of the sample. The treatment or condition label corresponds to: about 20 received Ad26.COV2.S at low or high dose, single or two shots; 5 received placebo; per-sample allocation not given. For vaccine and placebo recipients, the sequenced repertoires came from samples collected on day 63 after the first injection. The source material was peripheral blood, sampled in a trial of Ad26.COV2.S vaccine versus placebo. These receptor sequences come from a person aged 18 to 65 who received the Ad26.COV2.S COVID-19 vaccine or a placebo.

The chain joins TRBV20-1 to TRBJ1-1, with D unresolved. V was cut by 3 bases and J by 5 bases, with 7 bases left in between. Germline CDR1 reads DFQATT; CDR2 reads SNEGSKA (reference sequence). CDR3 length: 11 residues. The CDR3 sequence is CSARGRTEAFF. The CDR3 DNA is TGCAGTGCTAGGGGGAGGACTGAAGCTTTCTTT.

Here the CDR3 DNA reads TGTGCCAGCAGTTCCGGCCCCCTCTACGAGCAGTACTTC. Translating it yields CASSSGPLYEQYF. This sequence joins TRBV12-3 or TRBV12-4 and TRBJ2-7; D gene unclear. This CDR3 has 13 residues. V was cut by 4 bases and J by 3 bases, with 10 bases left in between.

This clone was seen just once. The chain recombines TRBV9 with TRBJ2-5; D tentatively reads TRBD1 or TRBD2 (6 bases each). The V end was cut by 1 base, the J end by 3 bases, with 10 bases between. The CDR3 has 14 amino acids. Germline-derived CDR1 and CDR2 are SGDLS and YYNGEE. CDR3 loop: CASSVKGGEETQYF. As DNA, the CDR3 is TGTGCCAGCAGCGTAAAGGGGGGAGAAGAGACCCAGTACTTC.

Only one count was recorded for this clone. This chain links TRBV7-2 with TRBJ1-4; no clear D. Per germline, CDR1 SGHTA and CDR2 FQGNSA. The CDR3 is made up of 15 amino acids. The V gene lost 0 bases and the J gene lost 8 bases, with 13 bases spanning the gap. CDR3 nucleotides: TGTGCCAGCAGCTTAGCGGTAGGGCGTTACGAAAAACTGTTTTTT. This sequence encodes CASSLAVGRYEKLFF.

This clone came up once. The DNA of the CDR3 is TGTGCCAGCAGTCCATCTTGGGGGACTACAGGATATGGCTACACCTTC. Protein: CASSPSWGTTGYGYTF. V is TRBV28 and J is TRBJ1-2, with D maybe TRBD1 (5 bases). The CDR3 length is 16 residues. The V gene's germline CDR1 is MDHEN and CDR2 SYDVKM. V dropped 5 bases and J dropped 5 bases, with 21 bases sitting between them.

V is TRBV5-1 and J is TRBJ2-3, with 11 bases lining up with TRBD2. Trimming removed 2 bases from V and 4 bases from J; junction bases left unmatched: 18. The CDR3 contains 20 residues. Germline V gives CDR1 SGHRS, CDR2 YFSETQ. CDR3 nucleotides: TGCGCCAGCAGCTTAGATCCTACTAGCGGGAGAGGAGGACGGGCAGATACGCAGTATTTT. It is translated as CASSLDPTSGRGGRADTQYF.

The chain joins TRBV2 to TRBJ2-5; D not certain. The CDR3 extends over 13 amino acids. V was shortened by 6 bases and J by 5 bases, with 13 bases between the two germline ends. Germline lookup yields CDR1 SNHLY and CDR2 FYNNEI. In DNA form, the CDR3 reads TGTGCCAGCAGAGGCCCAGTTGGGGAGACCCAGTACTTC. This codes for CASRGPVGETQYF.

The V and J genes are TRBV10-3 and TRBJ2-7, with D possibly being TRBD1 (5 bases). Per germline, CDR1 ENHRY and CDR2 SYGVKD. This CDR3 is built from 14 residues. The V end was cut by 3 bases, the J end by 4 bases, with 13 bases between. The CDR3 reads CAISDSDRGYEQYF. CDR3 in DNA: TGTGCCATCAGTGATTCTGACAGAGGTTACGAGCAGTACTTC.

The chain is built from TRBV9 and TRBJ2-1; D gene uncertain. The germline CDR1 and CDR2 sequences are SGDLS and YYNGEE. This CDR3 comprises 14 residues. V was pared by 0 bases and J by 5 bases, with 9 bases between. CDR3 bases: TGTGCCAGCAGCGTAGCTACTACCAACAATGAGCAGTTCTTC. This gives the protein CASSVATTNNEQFF.

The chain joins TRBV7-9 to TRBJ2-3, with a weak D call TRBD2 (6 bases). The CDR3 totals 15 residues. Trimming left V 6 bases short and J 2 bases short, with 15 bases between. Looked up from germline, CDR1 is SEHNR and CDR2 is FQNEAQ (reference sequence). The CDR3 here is CASRLLGGNTDTQYF. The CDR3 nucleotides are TGTGCCAGCAGACTTCTTGGCGGGAACACAGATACGCAGTATTTT.

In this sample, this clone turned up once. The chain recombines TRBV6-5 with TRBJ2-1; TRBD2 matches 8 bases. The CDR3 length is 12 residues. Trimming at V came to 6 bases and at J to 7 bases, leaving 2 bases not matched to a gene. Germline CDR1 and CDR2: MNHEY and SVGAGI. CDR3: CASSGGANEQFF. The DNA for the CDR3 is TGTGCCAGCAGCGGGGGGGCGAATGAGCAGTTCTTC.

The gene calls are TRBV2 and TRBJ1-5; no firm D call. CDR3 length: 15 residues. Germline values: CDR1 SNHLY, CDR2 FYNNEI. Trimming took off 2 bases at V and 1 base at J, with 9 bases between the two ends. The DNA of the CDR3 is TGTGCCAGCAGTGAAAATTCCGGGAGCAATCAGCCCCAGCATTTT. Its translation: CASSENSGSNQPQHF.

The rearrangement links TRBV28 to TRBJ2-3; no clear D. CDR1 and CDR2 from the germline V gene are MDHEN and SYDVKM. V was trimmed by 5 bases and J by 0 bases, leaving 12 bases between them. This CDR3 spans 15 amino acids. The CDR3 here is CASSARLTSTDTQYF. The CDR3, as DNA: TGTGCCAGCAGTGCCAGACTGACAAGCACAGATACGCAGTATTTT.

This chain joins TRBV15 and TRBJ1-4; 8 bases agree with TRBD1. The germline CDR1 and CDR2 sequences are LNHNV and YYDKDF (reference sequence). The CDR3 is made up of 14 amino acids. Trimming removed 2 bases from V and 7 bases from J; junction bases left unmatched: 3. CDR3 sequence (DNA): TGTGCCACCAGCAGACCTGGGACAGGTGAAAAACTGTTTTTT. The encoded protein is CATSRPGTGEKLFF.

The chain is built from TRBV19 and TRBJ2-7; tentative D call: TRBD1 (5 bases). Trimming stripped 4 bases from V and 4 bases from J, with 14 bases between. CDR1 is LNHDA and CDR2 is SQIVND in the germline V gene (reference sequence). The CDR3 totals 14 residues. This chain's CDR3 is CASSTQGNGYEQYF. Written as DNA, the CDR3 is TGTGCCAGTAGTACTCAGGGTAATGGATACGAGCAGTACTTC.

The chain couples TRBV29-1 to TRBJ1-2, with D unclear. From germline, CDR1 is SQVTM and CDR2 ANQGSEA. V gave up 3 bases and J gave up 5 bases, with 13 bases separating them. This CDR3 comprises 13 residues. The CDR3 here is CSVDTPGSYGYTF. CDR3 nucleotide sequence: TGCAGCGTTGATACGCCGGGATCTTATGGCTACACCTTC. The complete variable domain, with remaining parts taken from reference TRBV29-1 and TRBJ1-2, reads SAVISQKPSRDICQRGTSLTIQCQVDSQVTMMFWYRQQPGQSLTLIATANQGSEATYESGFVIDKFPISRPNLTFSTLTVSNMSPEDSSIYLCSVDTPGSYGYTFGSGTRLTVV.

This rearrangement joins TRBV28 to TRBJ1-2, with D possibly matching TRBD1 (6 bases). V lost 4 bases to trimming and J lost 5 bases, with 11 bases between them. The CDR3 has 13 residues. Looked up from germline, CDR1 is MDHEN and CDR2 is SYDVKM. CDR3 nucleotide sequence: TGTGCCAGCAGTTCCCTGAGGGGGTATGGCTACACCTTC. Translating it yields CASSSLRGYGYTF.

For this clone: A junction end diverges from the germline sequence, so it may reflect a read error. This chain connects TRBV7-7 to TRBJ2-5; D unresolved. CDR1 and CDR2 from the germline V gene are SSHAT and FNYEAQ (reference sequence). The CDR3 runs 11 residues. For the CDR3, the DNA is TGTGCTAGCAGCTTTTGTGGGTTGGGCTACTTC. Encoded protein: CASSFCGLGYF.

CDR3 bases: TGTGCCAGCGCGACCCAGGGGGCACCTAATGAAAAACTGTTTTTT. Encoded protein: CASATQGAPNEKLFF. V and J are TRBV5-5 and TRBJ1-4; 8 bases are a match to TRBD1. The J segment lost 3 bases and the V segment lost 7 bases, leaving 8 bases of the junction unmatched. The length of the CDR3 is 15 residues. Per the germline V gene, CDR1 is SGHKS and CDR2 is YYEKEE (reference sequence).